This T cell receptor (beta chain) was sequenced in a study of Ad26.COV2.S vaccination and SARS-CoV-2 variants. Treatment defined: roughly 18 received Ad26.COV2.S at low or high dose, single or two shots; about five received placebo; per-sample allocation not given. The study sampled participants on day 63 after the first vaccine or placebo injection. Generated by immunoSEQ multiplex PCR, the TCRdb table keeps only in-frame clones and is missing some. The table includes around 500,000 clones, 80% to 90% detected once. This clone was counted only a few times. The CDR3 is made up of 15 amino acids. Germline lookup yields CDR1 MNHEY and CDR2 SMNVEV (reference sequence). Trimming took 5 bases from V and 4 from J, leaving 15 bases between them.

The sample was peripheral blood, taken in a trial of Ad26.COV2.S vaccine versus placebo. This chain connects TRBV27 to TRBJ1-3, with D possibly TRBD1 on 5 matching bases. The receptor's source is a person between 18 and 60 years old who received the Ad26.COV2.S COVID-19 vaccine or a placebo. Here the CDR3 DNA reads TGTGCCAGCAGTACAGCAGGGTACTCGGGAAACACCATATATTTT. This sequence encodes CASSTAGYSGNTIYF.